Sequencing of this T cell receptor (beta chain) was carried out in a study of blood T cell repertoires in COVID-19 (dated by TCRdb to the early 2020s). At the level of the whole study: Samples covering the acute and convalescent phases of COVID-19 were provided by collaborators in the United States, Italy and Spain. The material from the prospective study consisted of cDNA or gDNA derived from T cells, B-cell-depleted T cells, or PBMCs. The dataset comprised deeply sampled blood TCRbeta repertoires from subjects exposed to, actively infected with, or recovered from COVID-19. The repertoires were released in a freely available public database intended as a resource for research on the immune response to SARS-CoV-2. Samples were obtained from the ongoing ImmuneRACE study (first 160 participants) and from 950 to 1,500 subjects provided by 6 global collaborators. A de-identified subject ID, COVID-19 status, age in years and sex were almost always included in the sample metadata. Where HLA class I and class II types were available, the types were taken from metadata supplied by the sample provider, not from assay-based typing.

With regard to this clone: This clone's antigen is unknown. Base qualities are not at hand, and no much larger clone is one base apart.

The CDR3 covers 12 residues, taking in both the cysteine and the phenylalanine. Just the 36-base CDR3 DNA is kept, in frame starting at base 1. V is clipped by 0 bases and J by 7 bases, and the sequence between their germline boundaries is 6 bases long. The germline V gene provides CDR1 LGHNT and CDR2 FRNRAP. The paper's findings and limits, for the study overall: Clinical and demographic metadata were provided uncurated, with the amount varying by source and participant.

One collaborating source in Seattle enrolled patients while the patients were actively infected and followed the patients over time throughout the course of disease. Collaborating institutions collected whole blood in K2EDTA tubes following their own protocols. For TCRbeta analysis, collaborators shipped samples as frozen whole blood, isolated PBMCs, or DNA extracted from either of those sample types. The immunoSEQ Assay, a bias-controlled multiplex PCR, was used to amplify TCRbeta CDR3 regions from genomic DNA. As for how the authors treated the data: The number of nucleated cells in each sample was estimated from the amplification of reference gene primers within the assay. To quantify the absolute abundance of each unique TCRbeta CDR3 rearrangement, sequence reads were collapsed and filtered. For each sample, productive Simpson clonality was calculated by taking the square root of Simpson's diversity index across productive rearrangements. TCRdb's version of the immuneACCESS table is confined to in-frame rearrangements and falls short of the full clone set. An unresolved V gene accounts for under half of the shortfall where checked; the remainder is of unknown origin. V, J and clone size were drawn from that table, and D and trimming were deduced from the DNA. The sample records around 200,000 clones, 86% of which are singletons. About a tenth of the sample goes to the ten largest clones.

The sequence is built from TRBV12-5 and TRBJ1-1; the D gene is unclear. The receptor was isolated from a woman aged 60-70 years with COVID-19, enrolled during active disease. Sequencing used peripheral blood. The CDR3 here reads CASGLVAGEAFF. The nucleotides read TGTGCTAGTGGTTTGGTAGCGGGTGAAGCTTTCTTT.